The sequence of this T cell receptor beta chain was determined in a study of blood T cell repertoires in COVID-19. Germline values: CDR1 SGHKS, CDR2 YYEKEE (reference sequence). V dropped 3 bases and J dropped 8; count of bases not matched to a gene: 12. The CDR3 extends over 16 amino acids. Generated by immunoSEQ multiplex PCR, the TCRdb table keeps only in-frame clones and is missing some. The sample lists around 380,000 clones, 81% occurring once. Source material: peripheral blood. The V and J genes are TRBV5-5 and TRBJ2-5; 11 bases map to TRBD1. The TCR sequence derives from a human donor with acute or convalescent COVID-19. The donor label of this sample is uncertain. Written as DNA, the CDR3 is TGTGCCAGCAGCTCCACCGGGACAGGGGGGACAGGCACCCAGTACTTC. Its translation: CASSSTGTGGTGTQYF.